A selection of T cell receptor beta chains follows, all from one sample in a study of T-cell memory formation after mild COVID-19. TCRdb re-called the 5' RACE reads through MiXCR, storing one row per CDR3 protein. This repertoire shows 190,000 or so distinct CDR3 sequences, over 20% found once; its top ten account for 20% to 25%. The specimen sequenced was PBMCs or a T cell subset sorted from them (not recorded which). Receptors originate from an adult woman who had mild COVID-19 (a few samples of this study predate the infection). Cell type and time point are not known. The CDR3 runs from the conserved cysteine through the conserved F or W. The D gene is left open where the match is weak. Rows give clone size only sometimes, using once, few, many, or a class for an expanded clone.

V: TRBV10-3; size: NA; D: TRBD1; J: TRBJ2-1; DNA: TGTGCCATCAGCTTCGGGGACAGGGGCCACAATGAGCAGTTCTTC; CDR3: CAISFGDRGHNEQFF
V: TRBV29-1; size: few; D: NA; J: TRBJ1-1; DNA: TGCAGCGTTGAAGAGGGAATGAACACTGAAGCTTTCTTT; CDR3: CSVEEGMNTEAFF
V: TRBV6-5; size: few; D: NA; J: TRBJ2-1; DNA: TGTGCCAGCAGTTACTCTGCTCTTTACAGTGAGCAGTTCTTC; CDR3: CASSYSALYSEQFF
V: TRBV11-2; size: few; D: NA; J: TRBJ1-2; DNA: TGTGCCAGCAGCTTAAGTAAACGGGGAGTCGATGGCTACACCTTC; CDR3: CASSLSKRGVDGYTF
V: TRBV9; size: NA; D: NA; J: TRBJ2-2; DNA: TGTGCCAGCAGCGCCGTACAGGGACCCGGGGAGCTGTTTTTT; CDR3: CASSAVQGPGELFF
V: TRBV5-1; size: many; D: NA; J: TRBJ2-5; DNA: TGCGCCAGCAGCTCTGGACTGCAAGAGACCCAGTACTTC; CDR3: CASSSGLQETQYF
V: TRBV18; size: NA; D: NA; J: TRBJ2-1; DNA: TGTGCCAGCTCACCAAGCGACAGCCCCTACAATGAGCAGTTCTTC; CDR3: CASSPSDSPYNEQFF
V: TRBV7-9; size: few; D: TRBD1; J: TRBJ2-7; DNA: TGTGCCAGCAGCTTCGGACAGGGGCCATCCTACTACGAGCAGTACTTC; CDR3: CASSFGQGPSYYEQYF
V: TRBV5-5; size: few; D: TRBD2; J: TRBJ2-3; DNA: TGTGCCAGCAGCGAGCTCCTAGTAGCGGGGTTTGCAGATACGCAGTATTTT; CDR3: CASSELLVAGFADTQYF
V: TRBV28; size: NA; D: NA; J: TRBJ1-1; DNA: TGTGCCAGCAGTTTCAGGCTGACAGACTGGGAGGCTTTCTTT; CDR3: CASSFRLTDWEAFF
V: TRBV6-6; size: NA; D: TRBD1; J: TRBJ1-1; DNA: TGTGCCAGCAGTCCCTCACAGGGGGAAGGTACTGAAGCTTTCTTT; CDR3: CASSPSQGEGTEAFF
V: TRBV5-6; size: few; D: NA; J: TRBJ2-7; DNA: TGTGCCAGCAGCTTAGGTGACAATTCCTACGAGCAGTACTTC; CDR3: CASSLGDNSYEQYF
V: TRBV12-3/TRBV12-4; size: NA; D: NA; J: TRBJ1-1; DNA: TGTGCCAGCAGTCCTCTCCCGGGGGAAGCTTTCTTT; CDR3: CASSPLPGEAFF
V: TRBV5-1; size: NA; D: NA; J: TRBJ1-2; DNA: TGCGCCAGCAGCAACCTCCTACAGGGAGCGAATGGCTACACCTTC; CDR3: CASSNLLQGANGYTF
V: TRBV5-4; size: few; D: TRBD2; J: TRBJ2-3; DNA: TGTGCCAGCAGCCTCGGACTAGCGGAGAGCACAGATACGCAGTATTTT; CDR3: CASSLGLAESTDTQYF
V: TRBV15; size: NA; D: NA; J: TRBJ1-5; DNA: TGTGCCACCAGCAGAGATTTGGAGAGGCCCAATCAGCCCCAGCATTTT; CDR3: CATSRDLERPNQPQHF
V: TRBV11-2; size: NA; D: NA; J: TRBJ1-1; DNA: TGTGCCAGCAGCTTAGTCCCTGGACAGTTGAACACTGAAGCTTTCTTT; CDR3: CASSLVPGQLNTEAFF
V: TRBV20-1; size: many; D: TRBD1; J: TRBJ2-7; DNA: TGCAGTGCTAGTCAGGGGGACAGGGGCGAGCAGTACTTC; CDR3: CSASQGDRGEQYF
V: TRBV29-1; size: NA; D: NA; J: TRBJ1-1; DNA: TGCAGCGTTGAACAGCCGAACACTGAAGCTTTCTTT; CDR3: CSVEQPNTEAFF
V: TRBV24-1; size: NA; D: NA; J: TRBJ2-3; DNA: TGTGCCACCAGAGACAGCACAGATACGCAGTATTTT; CDR3: CATRDSTDTQYF
V: TRBV29-1; size: NA; D: TRBD2; J: TRBJ2-2; DNA: TGCAGCGTTGATACGGGGCTAGCGGGAGGTACGAAGGACGGGGAGCTGTTTTTT; CDR3: CSVDTGLAGGTKDGELFF
V: TRBV12-3/TRBV12-4; size: NA; D: TRBD1; J: TRBJ2-2; DNA: TGTGCCAGCAATCTAGGACAGGGGGCGGTCGGGGAGCTGTTTTTT; CDR3: CASNLGQGAVGELFF
V: TRBV12-3/TRBV12-4; size: NA; D: NA; J: TRBJ2-7; DNA: TGTGCCAGCGGAGGGGAACAGGGTCCCTACGAGCAGTACTTC; CDR3: CASGGEQGPYEQYF
V: TRBV30; size: NA; D: NA; J: TRBJ1-5; DNA: TGTGCCTGGAGAGCAGGGGCGACATGGCCCCAGCATTTT; CDR3: CAWRAGATWPQHF
V: TRBV2; size: NA; D: NA; J: TRBJ2-5; DNA: TGTGCCAGCAGTGATCGGCGAGAAGAGACCCAGTACTTC; CDR3: CASSDRREETQYF
V: TRBV20-1; size: few; D: NA; J: TRBJ2-1; DNA: TGCAGTGCCCCCGACAAGGGGGGGGATGATGAGCAGTTCTTC; CDR3: CSAPDKGGDDEQFF
V: TRBV6-5; size: few; D: TRBD1; J: TRBJ2-2; DNA: TGTGCCAGCAGTAAAGGGACAGATAACCCCGGGCGGGAGCTGTTTTTT; CDR3: CASSKGTDNPGRELFF
V: TRBV2; size: NA; D: TRBD1; J: TRBJ1-1; DNA: TGTGCCAGCAGTCAGAACCTTGGGACAGGGCAGAACACTGAAGCTTTCTTT; CDR3: CASSQNLGTGQNTEAFF
V: TRBV7-6; size: NA; D: NA; J: TRBJ2-1; DNA: TGTGCCAGCAGCTACTCCATGGCTAGCGAATACAATGAGCAGTTCTTC; CDR3: CASSYSMASEYNEQFF
V: TRBV7-9; size: NA; D: NA; J: TRBJ1-5; DNA: TGTGCCAGCAGCTTAGGGGGGGATCAGCCCCAGCATTTT; CDR3: CASSLGGDQPQHF
V: TRBV4-1; size: many; D: NA; J: TRBJ2-1; DNA: TGCGCCAGCAGTCTCGGGGGCCCGTACAATGAGCAGTTCTTC; CDR3: CASSLGGPYNEQFF
V: TRBV20-1; size: NA; D: NA; J: TRBJ1-1; DNA: TGCAGTGCTAGAGATGGGGGAGTGAACACTGAAGCTTTCTTT; CDR3: CSARDGGVNTEAFF
V: TRBV7-6; size: NA; D: TRBD1; J: TRBJ1-6; DNA: TGTGCCAGCAGCTCGACACAGGGGCATAATTCACCCCTCCACTTT; CDR3: CASSSTQGHNSPLHF
V: TRBV13; size: once; D: TRBD1; J: TRBJ1-1; DNA: TGTGCCAGCAGACGGATCCCGGGACAGGGAAATGAAGCTTTCTTT; CDR3: CASRRIPGQGNEAFF
V: TRBV7-9; size: NA; D: NA; J: TRBJ2-1; DNA: TGTGCCAGCAGCTTGGCGGGATTTGATGAGCAGTTCTTC; CDR3: CASSLAGFDEQFF
V: TRBV20-1; size: few; D: TRBD2; J: TRBJ2-5; DNA: TGCAGTGCTAGAGATCTTGGACTAGCGGGGACCGAGACCCAGTACTTC; CDR3: CSARDLGLAGTETQYF
V: TRBV15; size: NA; D: NA; J: TRBJ2-5; DNA: TGTGCCACCAGCAGAGACGGGTCAGGGCTGAACCAAGAGACCCAGTACTTC; CDR3: CATSRDGSGLNQETQYF
V: TRBV4-3; size: NA; D: TRBD1; J: TRBJ2-2; DNA: TGCGCCAGCAGCCAACCGGGACAGGGAACCGGGGAGCTGTTTTTT; CDR3: CASSQPGQGTGELFF
V: TRBV9; size: many; D: NA; J: TRBJ2-7; DNA: TGTGCCAGCAGCGTAGGTCCAGGGTCCTACGAGCAGTACTTC; CDR3: CASSVGPGSYEQYF
V: TRBV4-3; size: NA; D: NA; J: TRBJ1-1; DNA: TGCGCCAGCAGCCAAGATTTGGTCGGCCGCCGAATGAACACTGAAGCTTTCTTT; CDR3: CASSQDLVGRRMNTEAFF
V: TRBV7-9; size: few; D: NA; J: TRBJ1-2; DNA: TGTGCCAGCAGCACCGCAGGGGATGGCTACACCTTC; CDR3: CASSTAGDGYTF
V: TRBV12-3/TRBV12-4; size: NA; D: NA; J: TRBJ1-2; DNA: TGTGCCAGCAGTTGGCACCAGGCAAGCCGGAGCTATGGCTACACCTTC; CDR3: CASSWHQASRSYGYTF
V: TRBV6-5; size: few; D: NA; J: TRBJ1-2; DNA: TGTGCCAGCAGTTGGGGGGGCTACTATGGCTACACCTTC; CDR3: CASSWGGYYGYTF
V: TRBV4-1; size: NA; D: NA; J: TRBJ2-3; DNA: TGCGCCAGCAGCCTCCGGTGGAGGGAATCCACAGATACGCAGTATTTT; CDR3: CASSLRWRESTDTQYF
V: TRBV6-5; size: few; D: NA; J: TRBJ2-7; DNA: TGTGCCAGCAGTTACTCGACGTTTCAGGGGACGGCTTTCGAGCAGTACTTC; CDR3: CASSYSTFQGTAFEQYF